These T cell receptor beta chains were read from a single sample in a study of beta chain features in type 1 diabetes. TCRdb keeps only in-frame clones here, not all; method: immunoSEQ multiplex PCR. The repertoire consists of 150,000 to 190,000 clones, with 9% to 12% occurring once and the leading ten covering less than 0.5%. Sequenced material: central memory CD4+ T cells from blood. These receptor sequences come from a man in his thirties or forties with type 1 diabetes. Each CDR3 is given with its conserved first and last residue. The D gene is left open where the match is weak. Not every row has a clone size; where given, it reads once, few, many or a size class.

v_call	clone_size	d_call	j_call	cdr3_length	cdr3_nt	cdr3_aa
TRBV30	-	-	TRBJ2-2	14	TGTGCCCTGGGGTGGATGGGGAGGACCGGGGAGCTGTTTTTT	CALGWMGRTGELFF
TRBV5-1	few	TRBD1	TRBJ2-4	14	TGCGCCAGCAGGTCCACAGGGGGCAAAAACATTCAGTACTTC	CASRSTGGKNIQYF
TRBV5-1	-	-	TRBJ1-1	13	TGCGCCAGCAGGGTCAGCGGCTTCACTGAAGCTTTCTTT	CASRVSGFTEAFF
TRBV5-6	few	-	TRBJ2-5	14	TGTGCCAGCTGTCCCGGAGGGTCAGGGGAGACCCAGTACTTC	CASCPGGSGETQYF
TRBV5-1	-	-	TRBJ1-2	13	TGCGCCAGCAGCACCGGGGGGGTAGGCGGCTACACCTTC	CASSTGGVGGYTF
TRBV2	few	-	TRBJ1-1	13	TGTGCCAGCAATGAAAGGGAGCTCACTGAAGCTTTCTTT	CASNERELTEAFF
TRBV25-1	few	TRBD2	TRBJ2-7	16	TGTGCCAGCAGTGAAGTAGGAACTAGCGGGAGTTCCGAGCAGTACTTC	CASSEVGTSGSSEQYF
TRBV7-3	-	TRBD2	TRBJ2-1	15	TGTGCCAGCAGCTTACGGACTAGCGGATACAATGAGCAGTTCTTC	CASSLRTSGYNEQFF
TRBV10-3	-	TRBD1	TRBJ1-2	14	TGTGCCATCAGTGAACCGGGACAGGTCTATGGCTACACCTTC	CAISEPGQVYGYTF
TRBV18	few	TRBD1	TRBJ1-5	15	TGTGCCAGCTCACTTATTCAGGGGGCAGGGCAGCCCCAGCATTTT	CASSLIQGAGQPQHF
TRBV14	few	-	TRBJ2-7	17	TGTGCCAGCAGCCGAGGTGAGGAGGGGACAGAATTCTACGAGCAGTACTTC	CASSRGEEGTEFYEQYF
TRBV21-1	few	-	TRBJ2-1	14	TGTGCCAGCAGCAAAGAATCGACTGATAATGAGCAGTTCTTC	CASSKESTDNEQFF
TRBV4-3	-	-	TRBJ2-3	19	TGCGCCAGCAGAGCTTGGAGTCGCTGCGTTGCCGTAAAGACAGATACGCAGTATTTT	CASRAWSRCVAVKTDTQYF
TRBV9	few	TRBD1	TRBJ2-7	16	TGTGCCAGCAGCGCCACCTCCGGGACAGCGACCTACGAGCAGTACTTC	CASSATSGTATYEQYF
TRBV5-1	few	TRBD1	TRBJ1-2	14	TGCGCCAGCACCCAGACAGGGAATAACTATGGCTACACCTTC	CASTQTGNNYGYTF
TRBV5-4	few	TRBD2	TRBJ2-5	15	TGTGCCAGCAGCTTCTCGCTAGCGGGACAAGAGACCCAGTACTTC	CASSFSLAGQETQYF
TRBV6-5	-	-	TRBJ1-1	14	TGTGCCAGCAGTTACTCGCGGGGGGGCACTGAAGCTTTCTTT	CASSYSRGGTEAFF